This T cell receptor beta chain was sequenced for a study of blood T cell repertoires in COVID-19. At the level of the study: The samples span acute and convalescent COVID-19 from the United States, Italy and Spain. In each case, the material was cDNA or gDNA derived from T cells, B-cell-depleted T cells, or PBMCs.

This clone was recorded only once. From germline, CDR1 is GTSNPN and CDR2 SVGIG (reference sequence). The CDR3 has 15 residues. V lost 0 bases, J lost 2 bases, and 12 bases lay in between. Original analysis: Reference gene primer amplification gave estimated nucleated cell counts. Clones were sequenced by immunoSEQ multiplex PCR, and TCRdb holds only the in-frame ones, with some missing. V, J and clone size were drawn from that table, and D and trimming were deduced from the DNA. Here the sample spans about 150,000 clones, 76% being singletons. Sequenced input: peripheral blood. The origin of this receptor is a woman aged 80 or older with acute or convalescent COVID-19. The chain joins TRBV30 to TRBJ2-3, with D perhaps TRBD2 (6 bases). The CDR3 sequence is CAWSVGSGSTDTQYF. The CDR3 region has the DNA TGTGCCTGGAGTGTGGGTAGCGGCTCCACAGATACGCAGTATTTT.